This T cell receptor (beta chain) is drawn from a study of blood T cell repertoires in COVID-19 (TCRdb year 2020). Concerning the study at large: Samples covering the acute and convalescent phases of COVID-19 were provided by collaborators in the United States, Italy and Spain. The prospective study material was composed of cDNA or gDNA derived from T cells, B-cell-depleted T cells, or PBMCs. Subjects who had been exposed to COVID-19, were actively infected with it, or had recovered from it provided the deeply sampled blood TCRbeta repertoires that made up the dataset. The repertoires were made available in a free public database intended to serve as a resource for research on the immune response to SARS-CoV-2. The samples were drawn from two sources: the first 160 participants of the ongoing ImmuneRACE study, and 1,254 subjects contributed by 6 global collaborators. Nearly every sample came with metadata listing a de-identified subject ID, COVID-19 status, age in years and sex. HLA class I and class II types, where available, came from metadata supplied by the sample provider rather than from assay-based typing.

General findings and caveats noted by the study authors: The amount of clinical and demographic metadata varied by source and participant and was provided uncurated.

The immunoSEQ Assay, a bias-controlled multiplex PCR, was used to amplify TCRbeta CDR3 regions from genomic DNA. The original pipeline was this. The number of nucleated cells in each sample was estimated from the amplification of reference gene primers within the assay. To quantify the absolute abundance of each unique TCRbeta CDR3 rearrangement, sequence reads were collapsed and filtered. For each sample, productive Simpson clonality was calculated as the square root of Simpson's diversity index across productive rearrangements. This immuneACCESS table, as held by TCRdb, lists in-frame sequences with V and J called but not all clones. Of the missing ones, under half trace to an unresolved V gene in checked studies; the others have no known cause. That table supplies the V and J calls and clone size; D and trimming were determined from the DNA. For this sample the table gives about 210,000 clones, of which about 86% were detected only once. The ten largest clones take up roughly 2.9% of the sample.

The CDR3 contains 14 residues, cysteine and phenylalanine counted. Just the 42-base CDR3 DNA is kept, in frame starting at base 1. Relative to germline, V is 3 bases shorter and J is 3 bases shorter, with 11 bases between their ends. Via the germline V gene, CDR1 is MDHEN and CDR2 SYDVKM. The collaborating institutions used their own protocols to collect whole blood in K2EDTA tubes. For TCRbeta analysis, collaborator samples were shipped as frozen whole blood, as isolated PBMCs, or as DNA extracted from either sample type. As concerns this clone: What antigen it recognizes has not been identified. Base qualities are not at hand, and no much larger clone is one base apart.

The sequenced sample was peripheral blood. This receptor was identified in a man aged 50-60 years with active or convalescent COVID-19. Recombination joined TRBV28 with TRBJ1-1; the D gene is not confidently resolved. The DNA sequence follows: TGTGCCAGCAGTTTCTATTCCCTGGACACTGAAGCTTTCTTT. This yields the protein CASSFYSLDTEAFF.